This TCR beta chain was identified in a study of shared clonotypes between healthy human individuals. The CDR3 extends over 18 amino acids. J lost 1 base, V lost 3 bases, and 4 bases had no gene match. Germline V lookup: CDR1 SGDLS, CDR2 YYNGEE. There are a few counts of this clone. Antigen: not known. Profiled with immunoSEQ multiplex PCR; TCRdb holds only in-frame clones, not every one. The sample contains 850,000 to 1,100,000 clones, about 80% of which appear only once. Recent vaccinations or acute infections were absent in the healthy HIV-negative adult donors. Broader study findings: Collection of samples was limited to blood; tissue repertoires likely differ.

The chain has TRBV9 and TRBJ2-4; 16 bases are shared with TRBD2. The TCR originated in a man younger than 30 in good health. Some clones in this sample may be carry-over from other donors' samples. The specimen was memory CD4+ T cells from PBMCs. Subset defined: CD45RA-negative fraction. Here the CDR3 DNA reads TGTGCCAGCAGCGCGGGGACTAGCGGGAGGGTTGCCAAAAACATTCAGTACTTC. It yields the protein CASSAGTSGRVAKNIQYF.